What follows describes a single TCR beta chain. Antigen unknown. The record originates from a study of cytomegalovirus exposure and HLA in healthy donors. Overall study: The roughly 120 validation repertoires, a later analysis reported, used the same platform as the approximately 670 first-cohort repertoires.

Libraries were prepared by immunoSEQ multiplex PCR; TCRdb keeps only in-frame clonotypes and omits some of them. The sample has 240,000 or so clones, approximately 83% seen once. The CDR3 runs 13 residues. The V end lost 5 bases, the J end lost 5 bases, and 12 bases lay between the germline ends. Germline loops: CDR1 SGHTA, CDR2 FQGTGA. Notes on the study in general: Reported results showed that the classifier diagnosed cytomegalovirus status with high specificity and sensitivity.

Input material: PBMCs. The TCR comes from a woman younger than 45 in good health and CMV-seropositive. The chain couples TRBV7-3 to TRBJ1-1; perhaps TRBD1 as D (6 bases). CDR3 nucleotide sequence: TGTGCCAGCAGCCAAGGACAGAAGACTGAAGCTTTCTTT. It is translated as CASSQGQKTEAFF.